The rows below give T cell receptor beta chains drawn from one sample of a study of cytomegalovirus exposure and HLA in healthy donors. The data were produced by immunoSEQ multiplex PCR, yet TCRdb's version contains in-frame clones alone and is incomplete. The table lists some 170,000 clones, roughly 79% of them singletons. The specimen was PBMCs. These receptors all stem from a woman in her late teens or twenties in good health and CMV-seropositive. Both conserved end residues are part of each CDR3. D genes are given only for firm matches. Some rows have no size entry. The others give once, few or many, or a class for an expanded clone.

v_gene: TRBV15; d_gene: .; j_gene: TRBJ2-2; len: 18; abundance: .; CDR3nt: TGTGCCACCAGCAGATGGGGCCTAGGGGCTGGAAGCACCGGGGAGCTGTTTTTT; CDR3aa: CATSRWGLGAGSTGELFF
v_gene: TRBV27; d_gene: .; j_gene: TRBJ1-5; len: 13; abundance: .; CDR3nt: TGTGCCAGCAGTTTGTGGAGGAATCAGCCCCAGCATTTT; CDR3aa: CASSLWRNQPQHF
v_gene: TRBV29-1; d_gene: .; j_gene: TRBJ1-2; len: 13; abundance: once; CDR3nt: TGCAGCGTTGAAGATCTAACAGGGCGAGGCTACACCTTC; CDR3aa: CSVEDLTGRGYTF
v_gene: TRBV29-1; d_gene: .; j_gene: TRBJ1-2; len: 12; abundance: few; CDR3nt: TGCAGCGTTTATACAGGACCCTCTGGCTACACCTTC; CDR3aa: CSVYTGPSGYTF
v_gene: TRBV19; d_gene: TRBD1; j_gene: TRBJ2-6; len: 16; abundance: .; CDR3nt: TGTGCCAGTAGTTCGAGAGACAGGGCTGGGGCCAACGTCCTGACTTTC; CDR3aa: CASSSRDRAGANVLTF
v_gene: TRBV7-9; d_gene: TRBD2; j_gene: TRBJ2-1; len: 15; abundance: .; CDR3nt: TGTGCCAGCAGCAAGCTAGCGGGGGCTGACAATGAGCAGTTCTTC; CDR3aa: CASSKLAGADNEQFF
v_gene: TRBV27; d_gene: TRBD1; j_gene: TRBJ1-2; len: 13; abundance: .; CDR3nt: TGTGCCAGCAGCTGGACAGGGTCAGACAGCTACACCTTC; CDR3aa: CASSWTGSDSYTF
v_gene: TRBV10-3; d_gene: .; j_gene: TRBJ1-2; len: 15; abundance: .; CDR3nt: TGTGCCATCAGTTCTGAACGGGAGGGGAACTATGGCTACACCTTC; CDR3aa: CAISSEREGNYGYTF
v_gene: TRBV2; d_gene: .; j_gene: TRBJ1-4; len: 13; abundance: .; CDR3nt: TGTGCCAGCATGGAGACAGAATTTGAAAAACTGTTTTTT; CDR3aa: CASMETEFEKLFF
v_gene: TRBV5-1; d_gene: .; j_gene: TRBJ1-3; len: 15; abundance: .; CDR3nt: TGCGCCAGCAGCTTGGACCTAACCTATGGAAACACCATATATTTT; CDR3aa: CASSLDLTYGNTIYF
v_gene: TRBV9; d_gene: TRBD2; j_gene: TRBJ2-2; len: 19; abundance: .; CDR3nt: TGTGCCAGCAGCCCTGGGGTAGCGGGGGGCCGGAGAGCGACCGGGGAGCTGTTTTTT; CDR3aa: CASSPGVAGGRRATGELFF
v_gene: TRBV28; d_gene: TRBD2; j_gene: TRBJ2-4; len: 16; abundance: .; CDR3nt: TGTGCCAGCAGTTTGCGGCTAGCGGGGGTTAAAAACATTCAGTACTTC; CDR3aa: CASSLRLAGVKNIQYF
v_gene: TRBV6-5; d_gene: TRBD1; j_gene: TRBJ1-5; len: 14; abundance: .; CDR3nt: TGTGCCAGCAGGCGCGACAGGGGGGGGCAGCCCCAGCATTTT; CDR3aa: CASRRDRGGQPQHF
v_gene: TRBV6-1; d_gene: .; j_gene: TRBJ1-1; len: 14; abundance: .; CDR3nt: TGTGCCAGCAGTGAGATCACAGGGAACACTGAAGCTTTCTTT; CDR3aa: CASSEITGNTEAFF
v_gene: TRBV6-1; d_gene: TRBD1; j_gene: TRBJ1-6; len: 16; abundance: few; CDR3nt: TGTGCCAGCAGTGCCCTGCAGGGGGACCCGAATTCACCCCTCCACTTT; CDR3aa: CASSALQGDPNSPLHF
v_gene: TRBV19; d_gene: .; j_gene: TRBJ2-5; len: 13; abundance: .; CDR3nt: TGTGCCAGTAGTATTCCAGGGATGGAGACCCAGTACTTC; CDR3aa: CASSIPGMETQYF
v_gene: TRBV2; d_gene: .; j_gene: TRBJ1-5; len: 14; abundance: .; CDR3nt: TGTGCCAGCAGACCTACAGGGCCCAATCAGCCCCAGCATTTT; CDR3aa: CASRPTGPNQPQHF
v_gene: TRBV5-1; d_gene: .; j_gene: TRBJ1-1; len: 14; abundance: once; CDR3nt: TGCGCCAGCAGCTTCGACGGGGTGGACACTGAAGCTTTCTTT; CDR3aa: CASSFDGVDTEAFF